Included here is one TCR beta chain sequence, with context. This PCR relied on a set of 60 Vbeta primers and 13 Jbeta primers. Method: immunoSEQ multiplex PCR; TCRdb's copy keeps in-frame clones and lacks some. The sample contains around 150,000 clones, approximately 61% of which appear only once. This sample stems from a study of cytomegalovirus exposure and HLA in healthy donors. Study in general: Earlier findings included roughly 120 million unique TCR beta sequences obtained from 150 million to 200 million T cells.

Germline values: CDR1 PRHDT, CDR2 FYEKMQ (reference sequence). The length of the CDR3 is 15 residues. Sequencing was done on a sample of PBMCs. The sequence derives from a human donor in good health. The J gene is TRBJ2-5, the V gene TRBV13, with TRBD1 matching over 10 bases. The J call may not be correct, given that the DNA end is closer to TRBJ2-7. The CDR3 loop reads CASSLRGQGKYEQYF. CDR3 coding DNA: TGTGCCAGCAGCTTACGGGGACAGGGGAAGTACGAGCAGTACTTC.